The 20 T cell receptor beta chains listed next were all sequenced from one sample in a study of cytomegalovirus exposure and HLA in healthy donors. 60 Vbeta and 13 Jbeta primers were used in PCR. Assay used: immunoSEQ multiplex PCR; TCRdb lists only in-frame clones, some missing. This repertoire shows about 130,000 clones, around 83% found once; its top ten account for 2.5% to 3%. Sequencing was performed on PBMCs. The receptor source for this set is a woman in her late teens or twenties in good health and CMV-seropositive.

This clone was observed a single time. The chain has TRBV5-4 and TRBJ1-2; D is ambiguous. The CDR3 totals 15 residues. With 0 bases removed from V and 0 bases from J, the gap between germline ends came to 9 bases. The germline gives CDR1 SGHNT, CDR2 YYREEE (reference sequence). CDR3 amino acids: CASSLGAGTNYGYTF. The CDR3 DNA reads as TGTGCCAGCAGCTTGGGGGCAGGAACTAACTATGGCTACACCTTC.

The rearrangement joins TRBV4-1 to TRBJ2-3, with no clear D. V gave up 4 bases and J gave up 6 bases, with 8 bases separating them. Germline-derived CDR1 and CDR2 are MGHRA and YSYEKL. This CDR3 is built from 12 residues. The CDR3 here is CASSLPGDTQYF. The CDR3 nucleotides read TGCGCCAGCAGCCTCCCCGGGGATACGCAGTATTTT.

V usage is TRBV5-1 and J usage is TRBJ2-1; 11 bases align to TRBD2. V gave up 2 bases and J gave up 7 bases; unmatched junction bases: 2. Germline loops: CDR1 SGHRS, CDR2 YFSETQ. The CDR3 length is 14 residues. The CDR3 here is CASSLTSGGNEQFF. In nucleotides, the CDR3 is TGCGCCAGCAGCTTAACTAGCGGGGGTAATGAGCAGTTCTTC. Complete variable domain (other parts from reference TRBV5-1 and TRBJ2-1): KAGVTQTPRYLIKTRGQQVTLSCSPISGHRSVSWYQQTPGQGLQFLFEYFSETQRNKGNFPGRFSGRQFSNSRSEMNVSTLELGDSALYLCASSLTSGGNEQFFGPGTRLTVL.

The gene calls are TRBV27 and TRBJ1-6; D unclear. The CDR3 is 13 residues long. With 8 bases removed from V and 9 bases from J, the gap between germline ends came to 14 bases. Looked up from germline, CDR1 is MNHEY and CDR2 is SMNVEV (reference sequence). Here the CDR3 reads CASSRTVASPLHF. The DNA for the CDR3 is TGTGCCAGCTCCCGAACAGTGGCTTCACCCCTCCACTTT.

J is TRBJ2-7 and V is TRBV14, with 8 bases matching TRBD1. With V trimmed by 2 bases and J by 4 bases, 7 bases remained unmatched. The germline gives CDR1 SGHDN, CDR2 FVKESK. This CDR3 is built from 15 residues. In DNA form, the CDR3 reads TGTGCCAGCAGCCAACCAAAGACAGGGGAATACGAGCAGTACTTC. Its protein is CASSQPKTGEYEQYF.

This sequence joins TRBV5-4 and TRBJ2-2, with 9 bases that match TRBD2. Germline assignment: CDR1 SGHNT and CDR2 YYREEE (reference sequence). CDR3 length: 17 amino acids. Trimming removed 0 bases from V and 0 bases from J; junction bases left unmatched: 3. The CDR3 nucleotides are TGTGCCAGCAGCTTGGAGCGCGGGGGGGCGAACACCGGGGAGCTGTTTTTT. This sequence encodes CASSLERGGANTGELFF.

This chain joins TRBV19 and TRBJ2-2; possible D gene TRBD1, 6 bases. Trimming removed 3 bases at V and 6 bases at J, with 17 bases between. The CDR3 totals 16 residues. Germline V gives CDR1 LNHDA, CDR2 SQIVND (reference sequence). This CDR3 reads CASSMETGRGAGELFF. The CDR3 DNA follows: TGTGCCAGTAGTATGGAAACAGGGCGAGGAGCCGGGGAGCTGTTTTTT.

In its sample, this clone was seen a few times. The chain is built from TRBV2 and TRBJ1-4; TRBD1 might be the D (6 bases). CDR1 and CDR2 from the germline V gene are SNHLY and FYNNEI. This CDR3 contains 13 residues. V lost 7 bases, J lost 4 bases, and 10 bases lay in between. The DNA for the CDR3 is TGTGCCAGCACCAGGGGCGGTAATGAAAAACTGTTTTTT. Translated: CASTRGGNEKLFF. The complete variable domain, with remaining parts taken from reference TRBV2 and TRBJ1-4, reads EPEVTQTPSHQVTQMGQEVILRCVPISNHLYFYWYRQILGQKVEFLVSFYNNEISEKSEIFDDQFSVERPDGSNFTLKIRSTKLEDSAMYFCASTRGGNEKLFFGSGTQLSVL.

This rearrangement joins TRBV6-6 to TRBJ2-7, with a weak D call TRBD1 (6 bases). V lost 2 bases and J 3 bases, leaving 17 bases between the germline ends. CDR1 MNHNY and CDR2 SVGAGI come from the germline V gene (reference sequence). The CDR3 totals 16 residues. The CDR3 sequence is CASSYPPDRNYYEQYF. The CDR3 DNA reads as TGTGCCAGCAGTTACCCGCCCGACAGGAATTACTACGAGCAGTACTTC.

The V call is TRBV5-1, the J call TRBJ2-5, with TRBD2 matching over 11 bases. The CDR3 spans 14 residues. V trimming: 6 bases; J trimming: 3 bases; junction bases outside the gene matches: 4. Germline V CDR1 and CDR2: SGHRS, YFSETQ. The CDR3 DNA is TGCGCCAGCACTCATAGCGGGGGGGAAGAGACCCAGTACTTC. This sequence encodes CASTHSGGEETQYF.

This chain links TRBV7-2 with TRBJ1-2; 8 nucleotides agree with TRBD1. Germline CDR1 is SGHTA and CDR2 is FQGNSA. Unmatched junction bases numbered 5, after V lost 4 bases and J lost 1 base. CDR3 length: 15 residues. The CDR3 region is CASSYLTGVNYGYTF. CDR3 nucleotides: TGTGCCAGCAGCTACCTGACAGGGGTTAACTATGGCTACACCTTC.

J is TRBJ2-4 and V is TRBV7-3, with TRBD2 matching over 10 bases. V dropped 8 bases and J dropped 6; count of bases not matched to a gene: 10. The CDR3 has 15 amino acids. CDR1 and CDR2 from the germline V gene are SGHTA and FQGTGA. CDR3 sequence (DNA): TGTGCCAGCGCACCTGCCAGCGGGGGGGTAAACATTCAGTACTTC. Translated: CASAPASGGVNIQYF.

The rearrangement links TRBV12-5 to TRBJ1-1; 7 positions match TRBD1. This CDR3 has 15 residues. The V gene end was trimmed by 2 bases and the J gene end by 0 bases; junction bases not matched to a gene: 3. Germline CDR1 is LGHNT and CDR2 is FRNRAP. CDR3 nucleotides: TGTGCTAGTGGTTTGAGGGACAGCTTGAACACTGAAGCTTTCTTT. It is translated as CASGLRDSLNTEAFF.

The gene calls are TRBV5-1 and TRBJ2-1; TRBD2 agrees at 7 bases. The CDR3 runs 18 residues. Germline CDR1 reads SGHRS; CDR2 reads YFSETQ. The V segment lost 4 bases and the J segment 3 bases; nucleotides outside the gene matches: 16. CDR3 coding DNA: TGCGCCAGCAGCATACGACCAAGCGGGACTAAATACTACAATGAGCAGTTCTTC. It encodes CASSIRPSGTKYYNEQFF.

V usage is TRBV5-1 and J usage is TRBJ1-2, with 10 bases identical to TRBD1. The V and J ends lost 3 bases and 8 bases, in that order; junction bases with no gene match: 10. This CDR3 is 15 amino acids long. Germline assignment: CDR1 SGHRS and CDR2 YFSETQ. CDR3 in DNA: TGCGCCAGCAGCTACCCCTCCGGGACAGGGGTCGGCTACACCTTC. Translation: CASSYPSGTGVGYTF. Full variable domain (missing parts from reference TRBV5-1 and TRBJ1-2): KAGVTQTPRYLIKTRGQQVTLSCSPISGHRSVSWYQQTPGQGLQFLFEYFSETQRNKGNFPGRFSGRQFSNSRSEMNVSTLELGDSALYLCASSYPSGTGVGYTFGSGTRLTVV.

The CDR3 is CASSRGDPSTDTQYF. The CDR3, as DNA: TGTGCCAGTTCAAGGGGCGACCCAAGCACAGATACGCAGTATTTT. The V gene is TRBV19, the J gene TRBJ2-3, with D possibly TRBD1 on 5 matching bases. CDR3 size: 15 residues. Germline CDR1 LNHDA, CDR2 SQIVND (reference sequence). V lost 8 bases and J lost 0, with 15 bases in between.

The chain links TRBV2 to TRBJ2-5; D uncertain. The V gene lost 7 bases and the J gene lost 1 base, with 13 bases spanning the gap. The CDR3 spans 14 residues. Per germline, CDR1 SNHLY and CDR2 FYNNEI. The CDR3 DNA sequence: TGTGCCAGCAATGGGCCCAGTTCCCAAGAGACCCAGTACTTC. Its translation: CASNGPSSQETQYF.

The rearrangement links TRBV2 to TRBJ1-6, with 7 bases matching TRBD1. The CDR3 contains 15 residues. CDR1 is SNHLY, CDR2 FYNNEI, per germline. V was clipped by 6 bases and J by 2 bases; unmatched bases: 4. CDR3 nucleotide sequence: TGTGCCAGCAGACCTGGGACAGCCTATAATTCACCCCTCCACTTT. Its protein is CASRPGTAYNSPLHF.

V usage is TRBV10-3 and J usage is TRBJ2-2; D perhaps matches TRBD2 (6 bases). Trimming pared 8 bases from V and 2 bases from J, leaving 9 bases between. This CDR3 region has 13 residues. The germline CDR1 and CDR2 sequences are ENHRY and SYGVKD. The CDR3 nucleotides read TGTGCCATCGGCACTAGCAACACCGGGGAGCTGTTTTTT. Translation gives CAIGTSNTGELFF.

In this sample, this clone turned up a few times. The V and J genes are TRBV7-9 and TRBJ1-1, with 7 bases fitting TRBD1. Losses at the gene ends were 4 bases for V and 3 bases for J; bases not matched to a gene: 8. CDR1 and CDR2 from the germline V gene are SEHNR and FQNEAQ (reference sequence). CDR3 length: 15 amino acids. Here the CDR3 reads CASSSNRGEDTEAFF. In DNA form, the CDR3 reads TGTGCCAGCAGCTCCAACAGGGGTGAAGACACTGAAGCTTTCTTT. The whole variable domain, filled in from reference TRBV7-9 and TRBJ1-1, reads DTGVSQNPRHKITKRGQNVTFRCDPISEHNRLYWYRQTLGQGPEFLTYFQNEAQLEKSRLLSDRFSAERPKGSFSTLEIQRTEQGDSAMYLCASSSNRGEDTEAFFGQGTRLTVV.